The T cell receptor beta chain described here comes from a study of blood T cell repertoires in COVID-19. Background on the study: Acute and convalescent COVID-19 specimens originated in the United States, Italy and Spain. From T cells, B-cell-depleted T cells, or PBMCs came the material, which was cDNA or gDNA.

Repertoires were generated with immunoSEQ multiplex PCR, while TCRdb's copy carries only in-frame clones and drops some. The repertoire holds more than 150,000 clones, with roughly nine tenths as singletons. The clonotype originates from a middle-aged man with acute or convalescent COVID-19. Material: peripheral blood.

The CDR3 region has the DNA TGCGCCAGCAGCAACGGACTAGAGGGGACCCAGTACTTC. As protein: CASSNGLEGTQYF. The rearrangement joins TRBV5-1 to TRBJ2-5; 7 bases align to TRBD2. J was trimmed by 7 bases and V by 4 bases; bases with no gene match: 7. The CDR3 totals 13 residues. Germline lookup yields CDR1 SGHRS and CDR2 YFSETQ.